This T cell receptor beta chain was observed in a study of blood T cell repertoires in COVID-19. Across the whole study: T cells, B-cell-depleted T cells, or PBMCs supplied cDNA or gDNA.

How the authors handled the data: Amplified reference gene primers provided the basis for estimating nucleated cell counts. TCRdb's copy holds only in-frame clones and misses some; the assay was immunoSEQ multiplex PCR. D and trimming were read from the DNA, whereas the V and J calls and clone size are those reported in that table. The sample includes 270,000 or so clones, roughly nine tenths of them seen just once. Specimen: peripheral blood. The TCR was taken from a man aged 40-49 years with active or convalescent COVID-19.

DNA of the CDR3: TGTGCCAGCAACCGACAGGTAAATCAGCCCCAGCATTTT. This encodes CASNRQVNQPQHF. The chain employs TRBV2 and TRBJ1-5; perhaps TRBD1 as D (6 bases). Germline loops: CDR1 SNHLY, CDR2 FYNNEI. There are 13 residues in the CDR3. The germline V and J ends were trimmed by 7 bases and 4 bases, with 11 bases remaining between them. Drawing the rest from reference TRBV2 and TRBJ1-5, the complete variable domain is EPEVTQTPSHQVTQMGQEVILRCVPISNHLYFYWYRQILGQKVEFLVSFYNNEISEKSEIFDDQFSVERPDGSNFTLKIRSTKLEDSAMYFCASNRQVNQPQHFGDGTRLSIL.